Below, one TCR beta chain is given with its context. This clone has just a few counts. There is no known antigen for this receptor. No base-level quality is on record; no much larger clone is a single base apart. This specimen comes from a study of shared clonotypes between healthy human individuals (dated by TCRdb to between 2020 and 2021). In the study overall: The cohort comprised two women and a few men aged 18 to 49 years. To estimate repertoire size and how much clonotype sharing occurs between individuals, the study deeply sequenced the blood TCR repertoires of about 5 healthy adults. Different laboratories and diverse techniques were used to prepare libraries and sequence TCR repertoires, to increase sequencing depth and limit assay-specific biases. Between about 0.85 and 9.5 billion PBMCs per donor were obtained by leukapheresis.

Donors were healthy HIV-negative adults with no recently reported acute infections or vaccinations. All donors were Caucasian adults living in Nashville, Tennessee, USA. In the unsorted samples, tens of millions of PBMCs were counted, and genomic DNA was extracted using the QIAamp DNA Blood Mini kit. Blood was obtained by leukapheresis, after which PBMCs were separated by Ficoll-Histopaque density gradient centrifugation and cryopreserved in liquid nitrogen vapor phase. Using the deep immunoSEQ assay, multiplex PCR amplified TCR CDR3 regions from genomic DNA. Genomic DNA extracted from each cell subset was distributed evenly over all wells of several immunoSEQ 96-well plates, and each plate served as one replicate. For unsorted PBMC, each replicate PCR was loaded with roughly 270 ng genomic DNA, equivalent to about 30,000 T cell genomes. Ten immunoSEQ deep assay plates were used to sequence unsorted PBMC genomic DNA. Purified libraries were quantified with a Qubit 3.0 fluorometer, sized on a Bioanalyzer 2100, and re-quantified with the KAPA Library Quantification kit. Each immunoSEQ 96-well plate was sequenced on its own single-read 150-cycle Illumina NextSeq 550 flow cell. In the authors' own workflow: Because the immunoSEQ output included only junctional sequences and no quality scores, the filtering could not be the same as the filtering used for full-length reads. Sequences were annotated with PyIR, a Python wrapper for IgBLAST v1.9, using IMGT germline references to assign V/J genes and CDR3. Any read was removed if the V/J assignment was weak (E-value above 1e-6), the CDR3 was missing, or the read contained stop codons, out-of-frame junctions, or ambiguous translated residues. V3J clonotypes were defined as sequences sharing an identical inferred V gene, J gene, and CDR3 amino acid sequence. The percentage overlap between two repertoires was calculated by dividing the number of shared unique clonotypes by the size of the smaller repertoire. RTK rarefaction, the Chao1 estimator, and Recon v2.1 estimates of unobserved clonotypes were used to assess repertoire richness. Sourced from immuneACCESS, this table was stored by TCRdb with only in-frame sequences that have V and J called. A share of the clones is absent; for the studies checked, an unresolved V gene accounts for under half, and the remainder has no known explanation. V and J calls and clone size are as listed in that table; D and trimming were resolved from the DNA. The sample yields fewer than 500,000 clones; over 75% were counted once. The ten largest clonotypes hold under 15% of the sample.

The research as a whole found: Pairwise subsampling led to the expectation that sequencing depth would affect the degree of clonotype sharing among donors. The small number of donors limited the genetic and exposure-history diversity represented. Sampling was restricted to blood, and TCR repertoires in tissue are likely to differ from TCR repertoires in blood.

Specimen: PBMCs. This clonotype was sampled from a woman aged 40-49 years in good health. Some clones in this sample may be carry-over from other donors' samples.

CDR3 loop: CASSQWTTYNEQFF. The sequenced DNA is TGTGCCAGCAGCCAATGGACTACCTACAATGAGCAGTTCTTC. The sequence links TRBV14 to TRBJ2-1, with a tentative D gene TRBD2 over 6 matching bases. V drops 2 bases and J drops 2 bases, leaving 7 bases in between. The CDR3 contains 14 residues, cysteine and phenylalanine counted. The read is trimmed to its CDR3 DNA, 42 bases read in frame from base 1. Taken from the germline V gene, the CDR1 and CDR2 loops are SGHDN and FVKESK.